The 28 T cell receptor beta chains reported below all come from one sample, sequenced in a study of T cell responses to AZD1222 COVID-19 vaccine. TCRdb keeps only in-frame clones here, not all; method: immunoSEQ multiplex PCR. The sample holds about 120,000 clones, about 90% seen once. The starting material was peripheral blood, obtained on day 0 of AZD1222 vaccination. All receptors derive from an adult in good health.

In nucleotides, the CDR3 is TGTGCCAGCAGCCCCGGGAGCCCTCCTCGGGGCTATGGCTACACCTTC. Its translation: CASSPGSPPRGYGYTF. This chain uses TRBV9 with TRBJ1-2; the D is unclear. The CDR3 has 16 amino acids. CDR1 and CDR2 from the germline V gene are SGDLS and YYNGEE. V was clipped by 4 bases and J by 4 bases, with 20 bases between them.

The CDR3 DNA reads as TGCAGCGTTGAGGCCACCCCCGCGGGGAACACTGAAGCTTTCTTT. Translated, it gives CSVEATPAGNTEAFF. V and J are TRBV29-1 and TRBJ1-1; D gene uncertain. This CDR3 comprises 15 residues. Trimming stripped 3 bases from V and 1 base from J, with 15 bases between. CDR1 is SQVTM, CDR2 ANQGSEA, per germline.

The chain recombines TRBV7-9 with TRBJ2-7; weak D call: TRBD1 (5 bases). The CDR3 is made up of 14 amino acids. CDR1 is SEHNR and CDR2 is FQNEAQ in the germline V gene (reference sequence). The V and J ends lost 3 bases and 6 bases respectively, with 15 bases between them. CDR3 loop: CASSFQGSSIEQYF. The DNA for the CDR3 is TGTGCCAGCAGCTTTCAGGGTTCTTCGATCGAGCAGTACTTC.

Regarding this clone: The junction and the germline gene differ at one end; a read error may be behind it. The V and J genes are TRBV7-3 and TRBJ2-1, with 13 bases aligning to TRBD2. This CDR3 is 13 amino acids long. The germline CDR1 and CDR2 sequences are SGHTA and FQGTGA. The CDR3 DNA reads as TGTGCCAGCAGCTTAGGACTAGCGGGAGTACGGGTCTTC. Amino acid sequence: CASSLGLAGVRVF.

This clone was seen just once. The gene calls are TRBV7-8 and TRBJ2-2; D is possibly TRBD2 (5 bases). This CDR3 has 17 residues. Deletions cut 2 bases from V and 1 base from J, with 14 bases between. Germline loops: CDR1 SGHVS, CDR2 FQNEAQ. CDR3 bases: TGTGCCAGCAGCTTAACGTTCGCGGACTGGAACACCGGGGAGCTGTTTTTT. It yields the protein CASSLTFADWNTGELFF.

The rearrangement uses TRBV15 and TRBJ2-3, with 9 bases identical to TRBD1. The CDR3 is made up of 13 amino acids. Germline CDR1 is LNHNV and CDR2 is YYDKDF (reference sequence). V trimming: 9 bases; J trimming: 1 base; junction bases outside the gene matches: 2. The CDR3 DNA follows: TGTGCCACAAGGACAGGGGGCACAGATACGCAGTATTTT. Translation gives CATRTGGTDTQYF. Using reference TRBV15 and TRBJ2-3 for the parts outside the CDR3, the full variable domain is DAMVIQNPRYQVTQFGKPVTLSCSQTLNHNVMYWYQQKSSQAPKLLFHYYDKDFNNEADTPDNFQSRRPNTSFCFLDIRSPGLGDTAMYLCATRTGGTDTQYFGPGTRLTVL.

V gene TRBV7-2 combines with J gene TRBJ1-2; tentatively, D is TRBD1 (6 bases). There are 14 residues in the CDR3. CDR1 and CDR2 from the germline V gene are SGHTA and FQGNSA. The germline V and J ends were trimmed by 7 bases and 0 bases, with 12 bases remaining between them. The CDR3 here is CASTEQGANYGYTF. The CDR3 nucleotides are TGTGCCAGCACCGAACAGGGAGCTAACTATGGCTACACCTTC. Complete variable domain (other parts from reference TRBV7-2 and TRBJ1-2): GAGVSQSPSNKVTEKGKDVELRCDPISGHTALYWYRQSLGQGLEFLIYFQGNSAPDKSGLPSDRFSAERTGGSVSTLTIQRTQQEDSAVYLCASTEQGANYGYTFGSGTRLTVV.

The chain has TRBV5-5 and TRBJ2-7, with a tentative D call TRBD1 (6 bases). The CDR3 extends over 14 amino acids. CDR1 SGHKS and CDR2 YYEKEE come from the germline V gene (reference sequence). The V and J ends lost 3 bases and 4 bases respectively, with 14 bases between them. This CDR3 reads CASSWTVKIYEQYF. DNA of the CDR3: TGTGCCAGCAGCTGGACAGTGAAAATATACGAGCAGTACTTC.

The rearrangement links TRBV7-8 to TRBJ1-1; D perhaps matches TRBD1 (5 bases). Germline lookup yields CDR1 SGHVS and CDR2 FQNEAQ. The CDR3 runs to 13 residues. V lost 6 bases and J 1 base, leaving 9 bases between the germline ends. The CDR3 DNA is TGTGCCAGCAGTCTCACAGGGAACACTGAAGCTTTCTTT. It specifies CASSLTGNTEAFF.

This chain links TRBV28 with TRBJ1-2; 10 bases agree with TRBD1. The V and J ends lost 7 bases and 1 base, in that order; junction bases with no gene match: 3. CDR3 length: 14 residues. The germline CDR1 and CDR2 sequences are MDHEN and SYDVKM. DNA of the CDR3: TGTGCCAGCAAAGGACAGGGGGGTAACTATGGCTACACCTTC. As protein: CASKGQGGNYGYTF.

This clone was found once. This chain links TRBV19 with TRBJ1-2; the D gene is possibly TRBD1 (5 bases). V gave up 6 bases and J gave up 4 bases, with 6 bases separating them. From germline, CDR1 is LNHDA and CDR2 SQIVND (reference sequence). The CDR3 extends over 11 amino acids. The CDR3 DNA is TGTGCCAGTAGGGGGACCTATGGCTACACCTTC. Translating it yields CASRGTYGYTF.

The chain has TRBV6-2 or TRBV6-3 and TRBJ2-7; 13 bases line up with TRBD2. V shed 8 bases and J 2 bases; nucleotides not matched to a gene: 12. The CDR3 sequence is 17 residues long. Per germline, CDR1 MNHEY and CDR2 SVGEGT. The CDR3 coding sequence is TGTGCCAGCCGCCTACCAACTAGCGGGAGGGAAACCTACGAGCAGTACTTC. As protein: CASRLPTSGRETYEQYF.

This clone appeared a single time. The V gene is TRBV25-1, the J gene TRBJ2-5; D is possibly TRBD2 (6 bases). CDR3 size: 14 residues. The germline gives CDR1 MGHDK, CDR2 SYGVNS. Trimming pared 2 bases from V and 5 bases from J, leaving 12 bases between. The CDR3 region has the DNA TGTGCCAGCAGTGAAAGTATAGGGAGGGAGACCCAGTACTTC. This gives the protein CASSESIGRETQYF.

This chain links TRBV19 with TRBJ2-7; no definite D call. Germline CDR1 is LNHDA and CDR2 is SQIVND (reference sequence). Trimming removed 5 bases at V and 1 base at J, with 15 bases between. The CDR3 loop spans 15 amino acids. The CDR3 spells CASSQAHDASYEQYF. The CDR3 nucleotides read TGTGCCAGTAGTCAGGCTCATGATGCGTCCTACGAGCAGTACTTC.

The chain couples TRBV4-1 to TRBJ2-7; D perhaps matches TRBD2 (6 bases). The CDR3 runs to 18 residues. V gave up 0 bases and J gave up 0 bases, with 18 bases separating them. Per germline, CDR1 MGHRA and CDR2 YSYEKL. CDR3 sequence reads: CASSQEARRGRSSYEQYF. In DNA, the CDR3 is TGCGCCAGCAGCCAAGAGGCGCGGAGGGGCCGATCCTCCTACGAGCAGTACTTC.

The chain employs TRBV11-3 and TRBJ2-4, with D maybe TRBD1 (5 bases). CDR3 length: 13 residues. The V end was cut by 5 bases, the J end by 7 bases, with 12 bases between. Looked up from germline, CDR1 is SGHNT and CDR2 is YENEEA. This CDR3 reads CASSRRVGNIQYF. In DNA form, the CDR3 reads TGTGCCAGCAGCCGCAGGGTTGGGAACATTCAGTACTTC. The variable domain in full, completed from reference TRBV11-3 and TRBJ2-4, reads EAGVVQSPRYKIIEKKQPVAFWCNPISGHNTLYWYLQNLGQGPELLIRYENEEAVDDSQLPKDRFSAERLKGVDSTLKIQPAELGDSAVYLCASSRRVGNIQYFGAGTRLSVL.

The V call is TRBV28, the J call TRBJ2-4, with 11 bases matching TRBD2. The CDR3 has 17 amino acids. V was clipped by 6 bases and J by 3 bases; unmatched bases: 10. The germline V gene has CDR1 MDHEN and CDR2 SYDVKM. Here the CDR3 DNA reads TGTGCCAGCAGCGCCATGGGACTAGCGGATGTCAAAAACATTCAGTACTTC. It encodes CASSAMGLADVKNIQYF.

Only a few counts were recorded for this clone. The V and J genes are TRBV29-1 and TRBJ1-4; no clear D. The CDR3 loop spans 12 amino acids. V gave up 2 bases and J gave up 4 bases, with 5 bases separating them. The germline gives CDR1 SQVTM, CDR2 ANQGSEA. This chain's CDR3 is CSVERDNEKLFF. CDR3 nucleotides: TGCAGCGTTGAAAGGGATAATGAAAAACTGTTTTTT.

The chain joins TRBV24-1 to TRBJ2-1; D not resolved. The CDR3 covers 11 residues. Per the germline V gene, CDR1 is KGHDR and CDR2 is SFDVKD. V dropped 7 bases and J dropped 9 bases, with 9 bases sitting between them. The CDR3 sequence: CATSFDIEQFF. The CDR3 DNA is TGTGCCACCAGCTTTGACATTGAGCAGTTCTTC.

The chain employs TRBV3-1 (or the pseudogene TRBV3-2) and TRBJ1-3; D not certain. CDR1 LGHDT and CDR2 YNNKEL come from the germline V gene (reference sequence). The CDR3 is made up of 14 amino acids. The ends were cut back, 1 base at V and 0 bases at J, with 4 bases in the middle. CDR3 residues: CASSQGSSGNTIYF. For the CDR3, the DNA is TGTGCCAGCAGCCAAGGGAGCTCTGGAAACACCATATATTTT.

The J gene is TRBJ1-1, the V gene TRBV7-3; no clear D. CDR3 size: 14 residues. Deletions cut 5 bases from V and 2 bases from J, with 12 bases between. CDR1 and CDR2 from the germline V gene are SGHTA and FQGTGA. CDR3 sequence: CASSLEGRNTEAFF. In DNA, the CDR3 is TGTGCCAGCAGCCTAGAAGGCCGAAACACTGAAGCTTTCTTT.

DNA of the CDR3: TGTGCCAGCAGTCCCGGGGGGTCTAACTCCTACGAGCAGTACTTC. This codes for CASSPGGSNSYEQYF. V is TRBV28 and J is TRBJ2-7, with TRBD2 matching 7 bases. Germline CDR1 and CDR2: MDHEN and SYDVKM. This CDR3 is built from 15 residues. With 5 bases clipped from V and 0 bases from J, the junction kept 7 bases outside the gene matches.

The CDR3 region is CASSLEAGAYEQYF. CDR3 sequence (DNA): TGTGCCAGCAGCTTGGAGGCCGGGGCCTACGAGCAGTACTTC. The chain joins TRBV7-2 to TRBJ2-7; perhaps TRBD2 as D (5 bases). V was cut by 3 bases and J by 2 bases, with 11 bases left in between. The CDR3 totals 14 residues. CDR1 is SGHTA, CDR2 FQGNSA, per germline.

The CDR3 DNA reads as TGCGCCAGCAGTCTCGAGGACAGGGAGTATTATGGCTACACCTTC. Translating gives CASSLEDREYYGYTF. The V gene is TRBV5-1, the J gene TRBJ1-2, with TRBD1 identical over 8 bases. CDR3 length: 15 amino acids. Trimming cost V 5 bases and J 5 bases; bases outside gene matches: 11. The V gene's germline CDR1 is SGHRS and CDR2 YFSETQ.

DNA for the CDR3: TGTGCCAGCAGCTCTCAAGAGACCCAGTACTTC. Protein sequence: CASSSQETQYF. The chain has TRBV7-8 and TRBJ2-5; D call uncertain. Between the trimmed V and J ends, which lost 4 bases and 2 bases, there was a span of 2 bases. Germline V gene data show CDR1 as SGHVS and CDR2 as FQNEAQ. The CDR3 runs 11 residues.

The gene calls are TRBV2 and TRBJ2-2; tentatively, D is TRBD1 (6 bases). Trimming removed 7 bases at V and 1 base at J, with 10 bases between. Germline loops: CDR1 SNHLY, CDR2 FYNNEI. The CDR3 has 14 amino acids. The CDR3 DNA reads as TGTGCCAGCAAGGGGACACAGAACACCGGGGAGCTGTTTTTT. Its translation is CASKGTQNTGELFF.

The V call is TRBV15, the J call TRBJ1-1; D not certain. The CDR3 is made up of 15 amino acids. Germline assignment: CDR1 LNHNV and CDR2 YYDKDF (reference sequence). The V and J ends lost 1 base and 4 bases respectively, with 13 bases between them. The CDR3 reads CATSRGIQRPTEAFF. The CDR3 bases are TGTGCCACCAGCAGAGGTATACAGCGGCCCACTGAAGCTTTCTTT.

DNA for the CDR3: TGTGCCAGCAGTGAATGGCGGGAGACTGAAGCTTTCTTT. Amino acids: CASSEWRETEAFF. The gene calls are TRBV25-1 and TRBJ1-1; D is ambiguous. Germline loops: CDR1 MGHDK, CDR2 SYGVNS. V was shortened by 1 base and J by 5 bases, with 8 bases between the two germline ends. There are 13 residues in the CDR3.